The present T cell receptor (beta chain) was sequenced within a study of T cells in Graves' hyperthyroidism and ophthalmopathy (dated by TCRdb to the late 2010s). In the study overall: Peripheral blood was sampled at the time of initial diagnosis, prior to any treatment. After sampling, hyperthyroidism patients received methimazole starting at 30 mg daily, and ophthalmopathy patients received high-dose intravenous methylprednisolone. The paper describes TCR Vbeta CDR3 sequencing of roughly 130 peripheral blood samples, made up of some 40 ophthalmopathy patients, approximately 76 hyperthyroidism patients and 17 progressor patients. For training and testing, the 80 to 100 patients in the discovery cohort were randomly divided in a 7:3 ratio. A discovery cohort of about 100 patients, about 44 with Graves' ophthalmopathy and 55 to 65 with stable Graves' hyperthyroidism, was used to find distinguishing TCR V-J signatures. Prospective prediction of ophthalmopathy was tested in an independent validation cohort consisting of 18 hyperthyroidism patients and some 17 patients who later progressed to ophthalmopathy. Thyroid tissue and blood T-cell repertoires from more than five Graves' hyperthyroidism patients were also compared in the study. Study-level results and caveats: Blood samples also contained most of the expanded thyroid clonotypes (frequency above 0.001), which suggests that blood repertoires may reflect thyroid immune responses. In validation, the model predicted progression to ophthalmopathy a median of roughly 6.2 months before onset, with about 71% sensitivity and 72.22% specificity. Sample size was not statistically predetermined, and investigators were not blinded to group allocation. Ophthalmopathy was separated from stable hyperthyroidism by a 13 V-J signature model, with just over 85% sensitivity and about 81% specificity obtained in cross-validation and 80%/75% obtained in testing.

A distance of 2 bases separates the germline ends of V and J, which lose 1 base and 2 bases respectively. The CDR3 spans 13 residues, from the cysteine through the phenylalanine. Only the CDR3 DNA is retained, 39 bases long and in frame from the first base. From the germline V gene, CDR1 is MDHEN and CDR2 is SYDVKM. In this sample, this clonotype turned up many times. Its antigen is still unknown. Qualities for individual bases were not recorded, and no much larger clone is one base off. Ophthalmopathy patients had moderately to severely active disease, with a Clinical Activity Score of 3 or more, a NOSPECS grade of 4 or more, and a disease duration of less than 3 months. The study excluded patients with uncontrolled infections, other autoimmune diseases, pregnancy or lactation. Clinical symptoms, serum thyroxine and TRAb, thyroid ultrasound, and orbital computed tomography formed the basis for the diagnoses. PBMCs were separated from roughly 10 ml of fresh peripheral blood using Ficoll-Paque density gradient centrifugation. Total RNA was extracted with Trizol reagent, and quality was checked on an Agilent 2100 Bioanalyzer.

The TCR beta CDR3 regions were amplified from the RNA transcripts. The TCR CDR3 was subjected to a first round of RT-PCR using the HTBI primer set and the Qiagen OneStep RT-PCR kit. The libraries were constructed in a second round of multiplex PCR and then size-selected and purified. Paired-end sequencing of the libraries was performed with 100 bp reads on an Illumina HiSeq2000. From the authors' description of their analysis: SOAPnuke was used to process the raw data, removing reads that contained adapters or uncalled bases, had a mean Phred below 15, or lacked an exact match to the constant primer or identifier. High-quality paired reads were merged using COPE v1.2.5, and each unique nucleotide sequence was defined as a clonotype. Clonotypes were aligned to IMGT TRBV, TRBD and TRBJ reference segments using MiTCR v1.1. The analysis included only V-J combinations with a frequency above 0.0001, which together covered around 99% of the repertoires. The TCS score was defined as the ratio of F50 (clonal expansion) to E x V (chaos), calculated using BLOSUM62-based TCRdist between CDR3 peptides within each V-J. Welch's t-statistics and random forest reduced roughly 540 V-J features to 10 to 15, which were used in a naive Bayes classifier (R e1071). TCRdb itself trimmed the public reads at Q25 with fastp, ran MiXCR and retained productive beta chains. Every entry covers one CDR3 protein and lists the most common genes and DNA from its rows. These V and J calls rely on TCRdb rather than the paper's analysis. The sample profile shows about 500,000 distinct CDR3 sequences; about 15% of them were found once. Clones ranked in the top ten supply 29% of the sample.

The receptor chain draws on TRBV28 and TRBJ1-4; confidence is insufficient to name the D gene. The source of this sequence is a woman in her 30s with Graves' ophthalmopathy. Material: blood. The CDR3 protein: CASSLYTNEKLFF. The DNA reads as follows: TGTGCCAGCAGTTTATATACTAATGAAAAACTGTTTTTT. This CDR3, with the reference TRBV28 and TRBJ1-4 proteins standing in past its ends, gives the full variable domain DVKVTQSSRYLVKRTGEKVFLECVQDMDHENMFWYRQDPGLGLRLIYFSYDVKMKEKGDIPEGYSVSREKKERFSLILESASTNQTSMYLCASSLYTNEKLFFGSGTQLSVL.